This T cell receptor beta chain was identified in a study of blood T cell repertoires in COVID-19. In this sample, this clone turned up once. Cohorts were determined from participant-reported clinical history. TCRdb keeps only in-frame clones here, not all; method: immunoSEQ multiplex PCR. The sample has roughly 130,000 clones, more than 70% seen once. CDR3 length: 15 amino acids. Per the germline V gene, CDR1 is MNHEY and CDR2 is SMNVEV (reference sequence). Trimming removed 7 bases from V and 0 bases from J, with 10 bases in between. The sequencing sample was made of PBMCs or T cells enriched from blood (not recorded which). V is TRBV27 and J is TRBJ1-6; D unclear. The sequence derives from a man aged 35-49 years with acute COVID-19. The CDR3 sequence: CASTRVDSYNSPLHF. CDR3 DNA sequence: TGTGCCAGCACACGGGTAGACTCCTATAATTCACCCCTCCACTTT.